The 19 T cell receptor beta chains presented below share a single source sample, sequenced in a study of T cells in localized non-small cell lung cancer. The method was immunoSEQ multiplex PCR; TCRdb's version includes in-frame clones alone and lacks a portion of them. Of some 130,000 clones in the sample, approximately 88% are singletons; the top ten hold around 1.7%. Sequencing was performed on peripheral blood, taken before any cancer treatment. These receptors came from a female donor over 55 with stage I lung adenocarcinoma.

In its sample, this clone was seen once. The V gene is TRBV27, the J gene TRBJ1-2, with a weak D call TRBD1 (5 bases). The CDR3 sequence is 14 residues long. Trimming shortened V by 2 bases and J by 0 bases, and 7 bases separated the two germline ends. CDR1 MNHEY and CDR2 SMNVEV come from the germline V gene (reference sequence). CDR3 coding DNA: TGTGCCAGCAGTTTAGGGGCCACTAACTATGGCTACACCTTC. It codes for CASSLGATNYGYTF.

The chain employs TRBV6-5 and TRBJ1-2; D not resolved. In germline, CDR1 is MNHEY, CDR2 SVGAGI. This CDR3 contains 14 residues. V lost 7 bases and J lost 4, with 16 bases in between. The CDR3 spells CASTLDLGPYGYTF. CDR3 sequence (DNA): TGTGCCAGCACCCTAGACCTGGGCCCCTATGGCTACACCTTC.

The V call is TRBV7-3, the J call TRBJ2-7, with 8 nucleotides matching TRBD1. Germline V lookup: CDR1 SGHTA, CDR2 FQGTGA. This CDR3 spans 14 amino acids. The V gene end was trimmed by 3 bases and the J gene end by 0 bases; junction bases not matched to a gene: 1. CDR3 amino acids: CASSFGTGSYEQYF. The CDR3 coding sequence is TGTGCCAGCAGCTTCGGGACAGGCTCCTACGAGCAGTACTTC.

The chain joins TRBV5-4 to TRBJ2-2, with 13 nucleotides matching TRBD2. Per the germline V gene, CDR1 is SGHNT and CDR2 is YYREEE (reference sequence). V dropped 3 bases and J dropped 6; count of bases not matched to a gene: 5. There are 16 residues in the CDR3. The CDR3 region is CASSSGLAGAAGELFF. The CDR3 nucleotides read TGTGCCAGCAGCTCCGGACTAGCGGGAGCGGCCGGGGAGCTGTTTTTT.

This rearrangement joins TRBV2 to TRBJ2-2, with 10 bases aligning to TRBD2. The CDR3 loop spans 15 amino acids. The V and J ends lost 7 bases and 5 bases, in that order; junction bases with no gene match: 7. Germline CDR1 is SNHLY and CDR2 is FYNNEI. This CDR3 is CASNGGLARTGELFF. DNA of the CDR3: TGTGCCAGCAACGGGGGACTAGCGCGGACCGGGGAGCTGTTTTTT.

The rearrangement joins TRBV5-1 to TRBJ2-3, with D possibly being TRBD2 (5 bases). Germline V gene lookup returns CDR1 SGHRS and CDR2 YFSETQ. The CDR3 runs to 15 residues. V lost 3 bases and J lost 0, with 11 bases in between. The CDR3 reads CASSYAGGSTDTQYF. The CDR3 coding sequence is TGCGCCAGCAGCTACGCGGGTGGGAGCACAGATACGCAGTATTTT.

The chain is built from TRBV5-1 and TRBJ1-2; D may be TRBD1 (5 bases). V lost 4 bases to trimming and J lost 2 bases, with 12 bases between them. The CDR3 runs to 14 residues. Germline V gene data show CDR1 as SGHRS and CDR2 as YFSETQ. CDR3 nucleotide sequence: TGCGCCAGCAGCGTGGGGACGGGCAACTATGGCTACACCTTC. It codes for CASSVGTGNYGYTF.

This chain uses TRBV7-2 with TRBJ2-7, with 9 nucleotides matching TRBD2. The length of the CDR3 is 15 residues. Germline V lookup: CDR1 SGHTA, CDR2 FQGNSA. J was trimmed by 5 bases and V by 3 bases; bases with no gene match: 8. CDR3 loop: CASSFQGLAGDEQYF. CDR3 sequence (DNA): TGTGCCAGCAGCTTCCAGGGCTTAGCGGGAGACGAGCAGTACTTC. The variable domain in full, completed from reference TRBV7-2 and TRBJ2-7, reads GAGVSQSPSNKVTEKGKDVELRCDPISGHTALYWYRQSLGQGLEFLIYFQGNSAPDKSGLPSDRFSAERTGGSVSTLTIQRTQQEDSAVYLCASSFQGLAGDEQYFGPGTRLTVT.

Details on this clone: The junction and the germline gene differ at one end; a read error may be behind it. Other DNA sequences in the sample encode the same CDR3. The rearrangement links TRBV12-5 to TRBJ1-5; 9 positions match TRBD1. The CDR3 sequence is 19 residues long. Germline V CDR1 and CDR2: LGHNT, FRNRAP. The CDR3 sequence: CASGLVWVGQGCGNQPQHF. The CDR3 coding sequence is TGTGCTAGTGGCTTGGTATGGGTGGGACAGGGATGCGGGAATCAGCCCCAGCATTTT.

The chain is built from TRBV7-2 and TRBJ2-3; 9 nucleotides match TRBD2. The germline V gene has CDR1 SGHTA and CDR2 FQGNSA. Unmatched junction bases numbered 9, after V lost 5 bases and J lost 6 bases. The CDR3 has 15 residues. CDR3 sequence reads: CASSLGTSKLDTQYF. The CDR3 region has the DNA TGTGCCAGCAGCCTAGGGACTAGCAAGCTTGATACGCAGTATTTT.

This chain connects TRBV18 to TRBJ1-1; tentatively, D is TRBD1 (6 bases). This CDR3 spans 14 amino acids. Trimming removed 5 bases at V and 3 bases at J, with 13 bases between. Germline CDR1 is KGHSH and CDR2 is LQKENI. CDR3 amino acids: CASSGRTADTEAFF. The CDR3 region has the DNA TGTGCCAGCTCAGGGCGGACAGCGGACACTGAAGCTTTCTTT.

The chain's CDR3 is CASSLVGALRTGELFF. For the CDR3, the DNA is TGTGCCAGCAGCTTAGTCGGGGCGCTGAGGACCGGGGAGCTGTTTTTT. The rearrangement links TRBV7-2 to TRBJ2-2; D is tentatively TRBD1 or TRBD2 (5 bases each). The length of the CDR3 is 16 residues. The germline gives CDR1 SGHTA, CDR2 FQGNSA. Trimming left V 1 base short and J 5 bases short, with 14 bases between.

The chain couples TRBV27 to TRBJ1-1; D call uncertain. The V gene lost 6 bases and the J gene lost 1 base, with 12 bases spanning the gap. The CDR3 runs to 14 residues. In germline, CDR1 is MNHEY, CDR2 SMNVEV (reference sequence). The DNA of the CDR3 is TGTGCCAGCAGCCCAAGGCGGGAGAACACTGAAGCTTTCTTT. Protein product: CASSPRRENTEAFF.

The gene calls are TRBV19 and TRBJ1-5, with unresolved D. Trimming removed 3 bases from V and 0 bases from J, with 12 bases in between. Germline lookup yields CDR1 LNHDA and CDR2 SQIVND (reference sequence). The CDR3 loop spans 16 amino acids. For the CDR3, the DNA is TGTGCCAGTAGTATCGGGTCAATAGGTAGCAATCAGCCCCAGCATTTT. This codes for CASSIGSIGSNQPQHF.

The V gene is TRBV19, the J gene TRBJ2-5, with 8 positions matching TRBD2. With 7 bases clipped from V and 7 bases from J, the junction kept 11 bases outside the gene matches. CDR1 is LNHDA, CDR2 SQIVND, per germline (reference sequence). This CDR3 spans 14 amino acids. The CDR3: CASTIQAGEATQYF. The CDR3 region has the DNA TGTGCCAGTACCATTCAAGCGGGAGAGGCGACCCAGTACTTC.

This chain links TRBV9 with TRBJ2-1; D unresolved. V lost 3 bases, J lost 7 bases, and 5 bases lay in between. The CDR3 totals 11 residues. Germline CDR1 is SGDLS and CDR2 is YYNGEE. In nucleotides, the CDR3 is TGTGCCAGCAGCGCACAGAATGAGCAGTTCTTC. Protein sequence: CASSAQNEQFF.

The chain uses TRBV28 and TRBJ1-1; 10 nucleotides agree with TRBD1. The CDR3 is 16 residues long. With 1 base clipped from V and 0 bases from J, the junction kept 2 bases outside the gene matches. The germline gives CDR1 MDHEN, CDR2 SYDVKM. CDR3 sequence: CASSLYGQGVNTEAFF. Here the CDR3 DNA reads TGTGCCAGCAGTTTATATGGACAGGGGGTGAACACTGAAGCTTTCTTT.

The chain has TRBV7-9 and TRBJ2-3; D gene uncertain. Trimming took off 3 bases at V and 0 bases at J, with 10 bases between the two ends. The CDR3 sequence is 15 residues long. CDR1 is SEHNR, CDR2 FQNEAQ, per germline (reference sequence). In DNA, the CDR3 is TGTGCCAGCAGCTTTAAGCGAACTAGCACAGATACGCAGTATTTT. Translating it yields CASSFKRTSTDTQYF. Variable domain in full (rest from reference TRBV7-9 and TRBJ2-3): DTGVSQNPRHKITKRGQNVTFRCDPISEHNRLYWYRQTLGQGPEFLTYFQNEAQLEKSRLLSDRFSAERPKGSFSTLEIQRTEQGDSAMYLCASSFKRTSTDTQYFGPGTRLTVL.

The chain recombines TRBV6-6 with TRBJ1-2, with 8 bases lining up with TRBD1. Trimming removed 5 bases from V and 7 bases from J; junction bases left unmatched: 15. This CDR3 has 16 amino acids. Germline assignment: CDR1 MNHNY and CDR2 SVGAGI (reference sequence). The CDR3 coding sequence is TGTGCCAGCAGTAGACTCGGACAGGGTAAAGCTAGTGGCTACACCTTC. Its protein is CASSRLGQGKASGYTF.